What follows are 22 T cell receptor beta chains derived from one specimen sequenced in a study of PD-L1 blockade in urothelial cancer. Using immunoSEQ multiplex PCR, the repertoire was profiled, and TCRdb retains in-frame clones only, with some absent. The sample holds around 100,000 clones, around 85% seen once. The sequencing used PBMCs, collected around atezolizumab (anti-PD-L1) treatment. These receptors all stem from a man aged 45-60 years with urothelial cancer.

This clone was seen ten or more times. J is TRBJ1-6 and V is TRBV11-2, with 9 bases lining up with TRBD1. Germline trimming cut 7 bases from V and 9 bases from J; bases unmatched to any gene: 7. The CDR3 runs 14 residues. Per germline, CDR1 SGHAT and CDR2 FQNNGV. Here the CDR3 reads CASTPATGGSPLHF. The CDR3, as DNA: TGTGCCAGCACCCCGGCGACAGGGGGTTCACCCCTCCACTTT.

V and J are TRBV27 and TRBJ2-7; no reliable D call. The germline CDR1 and CDR2 sequences are MNHEY and SMNVEV (reference sequence). V was pared by 2 bases and J by 3 bases, with 11 bases between. This CDR3 contains 14 residues. DNA of the CDR3: TGTGCCAGCAGTTTAAGGTTGGGCAACTACGAGCAGTACTTC. Its protein is CASSLRLGNYEQYF.

This clone was found once. V gene TRBV11-2 combines with J gene TRBJ2-1, with a possible D match to TRBD1 (5 bases). Germline loops: CDR1 SGHAT, CDR2 FQNNGV. The V end was cut by 5 bases, the J end by 0 bases, with 11 bases between. This CDR3 has 15 amino acids. The CDR3 spells CASSPQGSSYNEQFF. CDR3 DNA: TGTGCCAGCAGCCCCCAGGGTAGCTCCTACAATGAGCAGTTCTTC.

This clone is a singleton in its sample. The rearrangement links TRBV6-5 to TRBJ2-5; a possible D gene is TRBD2 (5 bases). The CDR3 is 13 amino acids. Trimming removed 1 base from V and 4 bases from J, with 7 bases in between. Germline V gives CDR1 MNHEY, CDR2 SVGAGI. The CDR3 here is CASSYFAGETQYF. CDR3 sequence (DNA): TGTGCCAGCAGTTACTTCGCGGGAGAGACCCAGTACTTC.

The V and J genes are TRBV19 and TRBJ2-1; the D gene is possibly TRBD2 (6 bases). The CDR3 sequence is 16 residues long. CDR1 and CDR2 (germline): LNHDA, SQIVND (reference sequence). The ends were cut back, 3 bases at V and 5 bases at J, with 17 bases in the middle. CDR3 in amino acids: CASSMGGPQGDNEQFF. The CDR3, as DNA: TGTGCCAGTAGTATGGGGGGTCCCCAAGGGGACAATGAGCAGTTCTTC.

The V call is TRBV7-9, the J call TRBJ1-2; 7 nucleotides match TRBD1. Germline values: CDR1 SEHNR, CDR2 FQNEAQ (reference sequence). V lost 5 bases and J lost 4; bases outside the gene matches: 13. This CDR3 is 16 amino acids long. The CDR3 protein is CASSRPGTEESYGYTF. CDR3 coding DNA: TGTGCCAGCAGCCGCCCTGGGACAGAAGAATCCTATGGCTACACCTTC.

The V gene is TRBV27, the J gene TRBJ2-5; D is perhaps TRBD2 (5 bases). Germline V gene sequence: CDR1 MNHEY, CDR2 SMNVEV (reference sequence). The CDR3 spans 13 residues. Trimming cost V 6 bases and J 5 bases, with 13 bases left between them. CDR3 sequence: CASSGMTGETQYF. CDR3 bases: TGTGCCAGCAGCGGGATGACGGGGGAGACCCAGTACTTC.

This clone was picked up one time. This chain links TRBV28 with TRBJ2-7; D gene ambiguous. Germline assignment: CDR1 MDHEN and CDR2 SYDVKM. Trimming stripped 7 bases from V and 3 bases from J, with 10 bases between. The CDR3 has 12 amino acids. The CDR3 reads CASNVVSYEQYF. The DNA for the CDR3 is TGTGCCAGCAACGTCGTGAGCTACGAGCAGTACTTC.

This clone appeared a single time. The chain carries TRBV5-1 and TRBJ2-3; TRBD2 is a possible D gene (6 bases). V lost 0 bases to trimming and J lost 1 base, with 12 bases between them. The germline CDR1 and CDR2 sequences are SGHRS and YFSETQ. The CDR3 is 16 amino acids. For the CDR3, the DNA is TGCGCCAGCAGCTTGGCCCCGGGGGTGGGCACAGATACGCAGTATTTT. This sequence encodes CASSLAPGVGTDTQYF.

The sample holds one count of this clone. CDR3 residues: CASSQVQAISEQFF. CDR3 sequence (DNA): TGTGCCAGCAGTCAGGTGCAGGCGATAAGTGAGCAGTTCTTC. The chain recombines TRBV2 with TRBJ2-1, with D unresolved. The length of the CDR3 is 14 residues. CDR1 and CDR2 (germline): SNHLY, FYNNEI. V gave up 5 bases and J gave up 9 bases, with 17 bases separating them.

The V call is TRBV28, the J call TRBJ1-1; D perhaps matches TRBD1 (5 bases). V was cut by 6 bases and J by 4 bases, with 15 bases left in between. This CDR3 is 14 amino acids long. CDR1 and CDR2 from the germline V gene are MDHEN and SYDVKM. DNA for the CDR3: TGTGCCAGCAGACCTCTCAGGGTACGCACTGAAGCTTTCTTT. Its translation: CASRPLRVRTEAFF.

The chain recombines TRBV7-3 with TRBJ2-2; 7 nucleotides match TRBD2. CDR1 SGHTA and CDR2 FQGTGA come from the germline V gene. The CDR3 runs to 16 residues. The trim removed 1 base at V and 3 bases at J, leaving 5 bases unmatched. CDR3 sequence (DNA): TGTGCCAGCAGCTTAAGCCCTAGCGGTTACACCGGGGAGCTGTTTTTT. This translates into CASSLSPSGYTGELFF. The full variable domain, rest sourced from reference TRBV7-3 and TRBJ2-2, is GAGVSQTPSNKVTEKGKYVELRCDPISGHTALYWYRQSLGQGPEFLIYFQGTGAADDSGLPNDRFFAVRPEGSVSTLKIQRTERGDSAVYLCASSLSPSGYTGELFFGEGSRLTVL.

The rearrangement uses TRBV30 and TRBJ2-1, with D possibly matching TRBD1 (6 bases). CDR1 GTSNPN and CDR2 SVGIG come from the germline V gene (reference sequence). Deletions cut 0 bases from V and 5 bases from J, with 14 bases between. CDR3 length: 15 amino acids. The CDR3 here is CAWSVYVAGDNEQFF. CDR3 DNA sequence: TGTGCCTGGAGTGTATATGTGGCAGGGGACAATGAGCAGTTCTTC.

This clone has only a few counts. The V call is TRBV11-2, the J call TRBJ1-1; the match to TRBD1 covers 8 bases. Germline CDR1 is SGHAT and CDR2 is FQNNGV. CDR3 size: 15 residues. V trimming: 6 bases; J trimming: 1 base; junction bases outside the gene matches: 7. For the CDR3, the DNA is TGTGCCAGCAGAGGACAGGGAGGGAAGAACACTGAAGCTTTCTTT. Its protein product is CASRGQGGKNTEAFF.

The chain links TRBV7-9 to TRBJ1-1; TRBD1 matches at 7 bases. CDR1 is SEHNR and CDR2 is FQNEAQ in the germline V gene (reference sequence). V dropped 5 bases and J dropped 9; count of bases not matched to a gene: 6. CDR3 size: 12 residues. The CDR3 nucleotides read TGTGCCAGCAGCCCCCAGGGACAGAAAGCTTTCTTT. Its translation: CASSPQGQKAFF.

This clone was found a few times. The gene calls are TRBV27 and TRBJ1-6; 9 nucleotides agree with TRBD1. Germline V lookup: CDR1 MNHEY, CDR2 SMNVEV (reference sequence). V dropped 7 bases and J dropped 10; count of bases not matched to a gene: 8. The CDR3 is 14 amino acids. CDR3 DNA: TGTGCCAGCACCGTTACAGGGGGCGGCTCACCCCTCCACTTT. It translates to CASTVTGGGSPLHF.

Here the CDR3 reads CASRPGQGYNEQFF. The CDR3 DNA is TGTGCCAGCAGACCGGGACAGGGATACAATGAGCAGTTCTTC. This chain links TRBV28 with TRBJ2-1; 9 nucleotides align to TRBD1. This CDR3 region has 14 residues. V dropped 6 bases and J dropped 4; count of bases not matched to a gene: 4. Germline V gene data show CDR1 as MDHEN and CDR2 as SYDVKM. Variable domain in full (rest from reference TRBV28 and TRBJ2-1): DVKVTQSSRYLVKRTGEKVFLECVQDMDHENMFWYRQDPGLGLRLIYFSYDVKMKEKGDIPEGYSVSREKKERFSLILESASTNQTSMYLCASRPGQGYNEQFFGPGTRLTVL.

The V and J genes are TRBV7-9 and TRBJ1-5, with 7 bases matching TRBD1. The trim removed 3 bases at V and 5 bases at J, leaving 1 base unmatched. The CDR3 totals 13 residues. Germline V gene lookup returns CDR1 SEHNR and CDR2 FQNEAQ (reference sequence). The CDR3 sequence: CASSLTGYQPQHF. CDR3 in DNA: TGTGCCAGCAGCTTGACAGGGTATCAGCCCCAGCATTTT.

The CDR3 nucleotides read TGTGCCAGCAGCGTGTCCGGACTATTGAATGAGCAGTTCTTC. Residues: CASSVSGLLNEQFF. The genes are TRBV9 and TRBJ2-1; tentative D call: TRBD2 (6 bases). This CDR3 is 14 amino acids long. CDR1 is SGDLS, CDR2 YYNGEE, per germline. Trimming removed 2 bases at V and 7 bases at J, with 13 bases between.

The chain joins TRBV6-6 to TRBJ2-1; TRBD2 aligns across 10 bases. The germline gives CDR1 MNHNY, CDR2 SVGAGI (reference sequence). After removal of 4 bases from V and 7 bases from J, the junction contained 7 bases not matched to a gene. The CDR3 consists of 15 residues. CDR3 region: CASSLASGGVNEQFF. CDR3 in DNA: TGTGCCAGCAGTTTGGCTAGCGGGGGTGTTAATGAGCAGTTCTTC.

The chain employs TRBV11-2 and TRBJ1-5; 7 nucleotides agree with TRBD1. Germline trimming cut 5 bases from V and 4 bases from J; bases unmatched to any gene: 5. The CDR3 length is 14 residues. Per germline, CDR1 SGHAT and CDR2 FQNNGV. CDR3 coding DNA: TGTGCCAGCAGCCCCACGACAGGGAATCAGCCCCAGCATTTT. Translating it yields CASSPTTGNQPQHF.

The chain employs TRBV7-2 and TRBJ1-2, with D hard to call. Germline lookup yields CDR1 SGHTA and CDR2 FQGNSA. V gave up 6 bases and J gave up 8 bases, with 16 bases separating them. This CDR3 has 13 amino acids. The CDR3 DNA is TGTGCCAGCAGTGTGCAGGAGGGCACGGGCTACACCTTC. This encodes CASSVQEGTGYTF.